This record covers a single T cell receptor (beta chain). TCRdb recomputed calls from the RT-PCR reads with MiXCR, one row per CDR3 protein. The sample shows about 540,000 distinct CDR3 sequences, roughly 25% of them seen only once. Unmatched junction bases numbered 4, after V lost 5 bases and J lost 1 base. The CDR3 has 14 amino acids. Germline CDR1 and CDR2: DFQATT and SNEGSKA (reference sequence). This sample is drawn from a study of response to subunit inactivated influenza vaccine. A further study also used this sample, focusing on T cells expressing NK-cell markers. This second report adds: Beta-chain TCR cDNA was generated via 5'RACE template switching with UMIs. The leading position in the CD3+CD56-NKG2C+ fraction of a few donors also went to these clonotypes.

The origin of this receptor is a man aged 50 or older who received an inactivated influenza vaccine. The V and J genes are TRBV20-1 and TRBJ2-3, with TRBD2 matching over 9 bases. The sequenced sample was CD4+ T cells sorted from PBMCs, obtained about 11 days after vaccination. CDR3 in DNA: TGCAGTGCTGAAGCGGGGGGACGCACAGATACGCAGTATTTT. This codes for CSAEAGGRTDTQYF.